The sequence of this T cell receptor (beta chain) was determined in a study of CD8 T cells in Susac syndrome. The count of this clonotype is one. Random hexamers were used to reverse transcribe an amount of roughly 0.45 to 1 ug RNA. TCRdb recomputed calls from the immunoSEQ multiplex PCR reads with MiXCR, one row per CDR3 protein. The table lists 200,000 to 250,000 distinct CDR3 sequences, about 96% of them singletons. The sample consisted of CD4+ T cells from PBMCs. This TCR was recovered from a human donor with multiple sclerosis.

In DNA form, the CDR3 reads TGTGCCAGTAGTACGCTAGCGGGGGGCATTCAGTACTTC. Its protein product is CASSTLAGGIQYF. J is TRBJ2-4 and V is TRBV19; 11 bases map to TRBD2. This CDR3 comprises 13 residues. CDR1 is LNHDA and CDR2 is SQIVND in the germline V gene (reference sequence). Unmatched junction bases numbered 2, after V lost 4 bases and J lost 9 bases.